The rows below give T cell receptor beta chains drawn from one sample of a study of blood T cell repertoires in COVID-19. Data came from immunoSEQ multiplex PCR; TCRdb stores just in-frame clones and leaves some out. The table includes approximately 75,000 clones, approximately 87% detected once. Sequencing was carried out using peripheral blood. The receptors originated from a woman at least 80 years old with acute or convalescent COVID-19. Each CDR3 is given with its conserved first and last residue. Each record gives: D gene, CDR3 length, V gene, J gene, clone size, CDR3 DNA, CDR3 protein. A D gene is named only where the DNA matches it firmly. Only some rows state a clone size, as once, few, many or a class for expanded clones.

D: TRBD1; length: 15; V: TRBV5-6; J: TRBJ1-4; size: -; DNA: TGTGCCAGCAGCAGAACCGGGACAGCAAATGAAAAACTGTTTTTT; CDR3: CASSRTGTANEKLFF
D: TRBD1; length: 14; V: TRBV2; J: TRBJ1-1; size: -; DNA: TGTGCCAGCCTGTGGGGGACAGGGGGAACTGAAGCTTTCTTT; CDR3: CASLWGTGGTEAFF
D: TRBD2; length: 15; V: TRBV24-1; J: TRBJ2-3; size: -; DNA: TGTGCCACCAGTGTTTATAGCGGGAGTGGAGATACGCAGTATTTT; CDR3: CATSVYSGSGDTQYF
D: -; length: 13; V: TRBV7-8; J: TRBJ1-2; size: -; DNA: TGTGCCAGCAGCAGGCGGGAGGGGAATGGCTACACCTTC; CDR3: CASSRREGNGYTF
D: -; length: 15; V: TRBV5-4; J: TRBJ1-1; size: few; DNA: TGTGCCAGCAGCTTGGACGGGGGAGTGAACACTGAAGCTTTCTTT; CDR3: CASSLDGGVNTEAFF
D: TRBD1; length: 13; V: TRBV3-1/TRBV3-2; J: TRBJ1-2; size: -; DNA: TGTGCCAGCAGCCAAGTCAGGGGGGATGGCTACACCTTC; CDR3: CASSQVRGDGYTF
D: TRBD1; length: 19; V: TRBV11-2; J: TRBJ2-3; size: -; DNA: TGTGCCAGCAGCTTAGTGGCGCTCCGGGACAGGACAGTAGCAGATACGCAGTATTTT; CDR3: CASSLVALRDRTVADTQYF
D: -; length: 16; V: TRBV14; J: TRBJ2-3; size: -; DNA: TGTGCCAGCAGCCAAGATGCAGGGATTAACACAGATACGCAGTATTTT; CDR3: CASSQDAGINTDTQYF
D: -; length: 16; V: TRBV15; J: TRBJ2-5; size: -; DNA: TGTGCCACCAGCAGAGATCGGGGGGCGATGGTAGAGACCCAGTACTTC; CDR3: CATSRDRGAMVETQYF
D: -; length: 15; V: TRBV18; J: TRBJ2-7; size: -; DNA: TGTGCCAGCTGTCCAAAGGCGGGACGGTCCTACGAGCAGTACTTC; CDR3: CASCPKAGRSYEQYF
D: TRBD1; length: 15; V: TRBV7-2; J: TRBJ2-5; size: -; DNA: TGTGCCAGCACGCTCGGCGCCGGGACAGGAGAGACCCAGTACTTC; CDR3: CASTLGAGTGETQYF
D: -; length: 12; V: TRBV27; J: TRBJ2-3; size: -; DNA: TGTGCCAGCAGTCGGAGTGCAGATACGCAGTATTTT; CDR3: CASSRSADTQYF
D: -; length: 12; V: TRBV12-5; J: TRBJ1-6; size: -; DNA: TGTGCTACCCAGCGGGATAATTCACCCCTCCACTTT; CDR3: CATQRDNSPLHF
D: TRBD1; length: 15; V: TRBV6-5; J: TRBJ2-3; size: few; DNA: TGTGCCAGCAGTTCCGGTGGACAGGGCACAGATACGCAGTATTTT; CDR3: CASSSGGQGTDTQYF
D: TRBD1; length: 15; V: TRBV30; J: TRBJ1-5; size: -; DNA: TGTGCCTGGAGTCCAGGGGGCCATAGCAATCAGCCCCAGCATTTT; CDR3: CAWSPGGHSNQPQHF
D: -; length: 13; V: TRBV10-3; J: TRBJ1-1; size: few; DNA: TGTGCCATCGCACAGGCCCTGAACACTGAAGCTTTCTTT; CDR3: CAIAQALNTEAFF
D: -; length: 11; V: TRBV20-1; J: TRBJ2-3; size: -; DNA: TGCAGTGCTCTCAGACAAGATACGCAGTATTTT; CDR3: CSALRQDTQYF
D: -; length: 15; V: TRBV9; J: TRBJ1-1; size: few; DNA: TGTGCCAGCAGCGTTGGGTCGGGGGGCCTGGATGAAGCTTTCTTT; CDR3: CASSVGSGGLDEAFF
D: -; length: 15; V: TRBV21-1; J: TRBJ1-1; size: -; DNA: TGTGCCCCTGCCGGGAGTCTGAGGGATCACACTGAAGCTTTCTTT; CDR3: CAPAGSLRDHTEAFF
D: -; length: 16; V: TRBV7-6; J: TRBJ1-3; size: -; DNA: TGTGCCAGCAGCTTAGCGGACATGGACTCTGGAAACACCATATATTTT; CDR3: CASSLADMDSGNTIYF
D: -; length: 15; V: TRBV5-4; J: TRBJ2-1; size: -; DNA: TGTGCCAGCAGCTTAGTCAGGGATGGGAAGAATGAGCAGTTCTTC; CDR3: CASSLVRDGKNEQFF
D: TRBD1; length: 13; V: TRBV10-3; J: TRBJ1-2; size: -; DNA: TGTGCCATCAGGGACAGGGGATCGGATGGCTACACCTTC; CDR3: CAIRDRGSDGYTF
D: TRBD2; length: 16; V: TRBV4-1; J: TRBJ2-1; size: -; DNA: TGCGCCAGCAGCCAAGAAGGACTAGCGGTACAGTATGAGCAGTTCTTC; CDR3: CASSQEGLAVQYEQFF
D: -; length: 15; V: TRBV24-1; J: TRBJ2-5; size: -; DNA: TGTGCCACCAGTGATGCCACTCACGGTGCAGGGACCCAGTACTTC; CDR3: CATSDATHGAGTQYF
D: TRBD2; length: 12; V: TRBV25-1; J: TRBJ2-3; size: -; DNA: TGTGCGAGCGCGGGGGGAGTAGATACGCAGTATTTT; CDR3: CASAGGVDTQYF
D: -; length: 15; V: TRBV5-4; J: TRBJ2-7; size: once; DNA: TGTGCCAGCAGCTTGTGGTCGGGGGTTTCCTACGAGCAGTACTTC; CDR3: CASSLWSGVSYEQYF
D: -; length: 11; V: TRBV30; J: TRBJ1-2; size: -; DNA: TGTGCCTGGGGGGGCAAGGGGGAATACACCTTC; CDR3: CAWGGKGEYTF
D: -; length: 15; V: TRBV6-5; J: TRBJ1-1; size: -; DNA: TGTGCCAGCAGCCCGGGGGGGGTGAGGAGCACTGAAGCTTTCTTT; CDR3: CASSPGGVRSTEAFF
D: -; length: 14; V: TRBV10-3; J: TRBJ1-1; size: -; DNA: TGTGCCATCAGCCCGACTCCCGCGAACACTGAAGCTTTCTTT; CDR3: CAISPTPANTEAFF
D: -; length: 16; V: TRBV9; J: TRBJ1-3; size: -; DNA: TGTGCCAGCAGCTCTACCCGGGTTATCTCTGGAAACACCATATATTTT; CDR3: CASSSTRVISGNTIYF
D: -; length: 13; V: TRBV27; J: TRBJ1-4; size: -; DNA: TGTGCCAGCGGGGGGTTCGAAAATGAAAAACTGTTTTTT; CDR3: CASGGFENEKLFF
D: TRBD1; length: 14; V: TRBV27; J: TRBJ1-2; size: -; DNA: TGTGCCAGCAGTCCGAGACAGGGAGGCTATGGCTACACCTTC; CDR3: CASSPRQGGYGYTF
D: TRBD1; length: 15; V: TRBV15; J: TRBJ1-1; size: -; DNA: TGTGCCACCAGCAGAGGAGGACAGGGAGACACTGAAGCTTTCTTT; CDR3: CATSRGGQGDTEAFF
D: -; length: 15; V: TRBV6-5; J: TRBJ1-1; size: -; DNA: TGTGCCAGCAGTTATAGTTCCAGCGGGGAAACTGAAGCTTTCTTT; CDR3: CASSYSSSGETEAFF
D: -; length: 15; V: TRBV7-9; J: TRBJ2-1; size: once; DNA: TGTGCCAGCAGCTCCGGGACTGGCCCAATAGATGAGCAGTTCTTC; CDR3: CASSSGTGPIDEQFF
D: TRBD1; length: 12; V: TRBV5-1; J: TRBJ1-1; size: few; DNA: TGCGCCAGCAGCTCCGGGACAGGGGCTGCTTTCTTT; CDR3: CASSSGTGAAFF
D: -; length: 14; V: TRBV10-3; J: TRBJ1-6; size: -; DNA: TGTGCCATCAGGCGGACGGGAGATAATTCACCCCTCCACTTT; CDR3: CAIRRTGDNSPLHF
D: TRBD1; length: 13; V: TRBV19; J: TRBJ2-7; size: -; DNA: TGTGCCAGCGGACAGGGGGCGAGAAACGAGCAGTACTTC; CDR3: CASGQGARNEQYF
D: -; length: 15; V: TRBV3-1/TRBV3-2; J: TRBJ2-2; size: -; DNA: TGTGCCAGCAGCCAAGATCTACGGGGTGGCGGGGAGCTGTTTTTT; CDR3: CASSQDLRGGGELFF
D: TRBD2; length: 11; V: TRBV20-1; J: TRBJ2-7; size: -; DNA: TGCAGTGGACTAGCGGGGTACGAGCAGTACTTC; CDR3: CSGLAGYEQYF
D: TRBD2; length: 16; V: TRBV5-1; J: TRBJ2-1; size: -; DNA: TGCGCCAGCAGCTTGGGGTCTAGCGGGGCGTTCAATGAGCAGTTCTTC; CDR3: CASSLGSSGAFNEQFF